A single T cell receptor (beta chain) is shown here with its context. This CDR3 is 14 amino acids long. V dropped 7 bases and J dropped 2 bases, with 13 bases sitting between them. Germline V gene sequence: CDR1 KGHDR, CDR2 SFDVKD. This entry is derived from a study of blood T cell repertoires in COVID-19. Across the whole study: The origin of the acute and convalescent COVID-19 samples was the United States, Italy and Spain. T cells, B-cell-depleted T cells, or PBMCs supplied cDNA or gDNA.

Participant ages covered roughly 18 to 89 years across some 25 US areas. In the source study's methods: Estimated nucleated cell counts came from reference gene primer amplification. The repertoire was sequenced with immunoSEQ multiplex PCR; TCRdb's copy has only in-frame clones and lacks some. Clonal size and the V and J genes are those of that table, whereas D and trimming came from the DNA. The table records about 150,000 clones, 86% of them present only once. The source of this sequence is a man aged 50 to 59 who had recovered from COVID-19. This rearrangement joins TRBV24-1 to TRBJ2-5; D is possibly TRBD1 (6 bases). Sequenced sample: PBMCs or T cells enriched from blood (not recorded which). The CDR3 reads CATRSTGRQETQYF. The CDR3 nucleotides read TGTGCCACCAGGTCGACAGGTAGACAAGAGACCCAGTACTTC.